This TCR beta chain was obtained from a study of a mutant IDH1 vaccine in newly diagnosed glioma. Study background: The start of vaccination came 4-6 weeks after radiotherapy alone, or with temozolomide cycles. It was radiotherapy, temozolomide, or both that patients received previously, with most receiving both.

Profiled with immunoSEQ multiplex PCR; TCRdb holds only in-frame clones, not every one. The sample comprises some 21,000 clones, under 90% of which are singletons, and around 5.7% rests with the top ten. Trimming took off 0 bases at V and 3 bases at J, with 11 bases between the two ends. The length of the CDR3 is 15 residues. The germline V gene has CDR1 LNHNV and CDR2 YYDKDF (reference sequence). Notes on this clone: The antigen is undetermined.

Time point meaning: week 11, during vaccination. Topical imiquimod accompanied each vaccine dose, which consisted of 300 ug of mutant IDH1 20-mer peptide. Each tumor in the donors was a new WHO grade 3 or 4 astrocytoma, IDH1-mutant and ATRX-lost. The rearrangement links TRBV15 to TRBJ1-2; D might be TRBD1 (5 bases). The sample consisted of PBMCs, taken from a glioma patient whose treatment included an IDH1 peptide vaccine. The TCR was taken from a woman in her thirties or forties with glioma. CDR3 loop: CATSREAGSDYGYTF. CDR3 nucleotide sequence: TGTGCCACCAGCAGAGAGGCAGGGTCGGACTATGGCTACACCTTC.